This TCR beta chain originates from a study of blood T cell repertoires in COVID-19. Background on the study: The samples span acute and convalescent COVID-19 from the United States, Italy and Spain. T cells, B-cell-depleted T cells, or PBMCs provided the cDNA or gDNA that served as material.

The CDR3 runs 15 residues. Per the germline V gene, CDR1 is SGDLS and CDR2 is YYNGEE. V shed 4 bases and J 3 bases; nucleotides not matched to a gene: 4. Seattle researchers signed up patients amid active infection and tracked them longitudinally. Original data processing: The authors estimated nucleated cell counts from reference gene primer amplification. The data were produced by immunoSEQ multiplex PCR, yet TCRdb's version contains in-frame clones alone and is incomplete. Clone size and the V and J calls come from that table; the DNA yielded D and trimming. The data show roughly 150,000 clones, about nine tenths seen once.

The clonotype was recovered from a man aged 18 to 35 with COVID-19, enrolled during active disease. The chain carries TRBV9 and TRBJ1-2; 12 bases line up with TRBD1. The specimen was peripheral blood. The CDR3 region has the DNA TGTGCCAGCAGCCTCGGGACAGGGGGCGACTATGGCTACACCTTC. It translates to CASSLGTGGDYGYTF.